One and the same sample provided the 18 T cell receptor beta chains below, sequenced in a study of siplizumab effects on memory and regulatory T cells (dated by TCRdb to the late 2010s). The library was prepared using the immunoSEQ multiplex PCR assay. TCRdb limited this immuneACCESS table to in-frame rearrangements with V and J called. A share of clones is missing; checked studies link under half to unresolved V genes, and the rest is unexplained. Counted in this sample were 90,000 to 120,000 clones; 92% of them appeared once. The ten biggest clones cover about 0.7% of the sample. The source material was Tregs sorted from blood. Every receptor here comes from a human donor in good health.

This clone was counted many times. The gene calls are TRBV7-9 and TRBJ2-1; D gene uncertain. V lost 5 bases, J lost 6 bases, and 8 bases lay in between. This CDR3 comprises 12 residues. From germline, CDR1 is SEHNR and CDR2 FQNEAQ (reference sequence). In DNA, the CDR3 is TGTGCCAGCAGCCCTTGGGGCAATGAGCAGTTCTTC. Translation gives CASSPWGNEQFF. Variable domain in full (rest from reference TRBV7-9 and TRBJ2-1): DTGVSQNPRHKITKRGQNVTFRCDPISEHNRLYWYRQTLGQGPEFLTYFQNEAQLEKSRLLSDRFSAERPKGSFSTLEIQRTEQGDSAMYLCASSPWGNEQFFGPGTRLTVL.

This clone was observed a few times. The chain has TRBV9 and TRBJ2-5; 8 bases map to TRBD2. The CDR3 totals 16 residues. The J segment lost 5 bases and the V segment lost 0 bases, leaving 9 bases of the junction unmatched. CDR1 is SGDLS, CDR2 YYNGEE, per germline. CDR3 nucleotide sequence: TGTGCCAGCAGCGTAGGAAATAGCGGGACTAGTGAGACCCAGTACTTC. Translating gives CASSVGNSGTSETQYF.

The chain uses TRBV25-1 and TRBJ1-4; 9 bases agree with TRBD1. The ends lost 6 bases at V and 9 bases at J; junction bases unmatched: 14. The CDR3 totals 16 residues. Germline V lookup: CDR1 MGHDK, CDR2 SYGVNS. The CDR3 sequence is CASRDNSGTGLQKLFF. The CDR3 coding sequence is TGTGCCAGCAGGGATAATTCCGGGACAGGGTTACAAAAACTGTTTTTT.

The chain carries TRBV6-6 and TRBJ2-5, with D hard to call. The V and J ends lost 7 bases and 5 bases respectively, with 11 bases between them. This CDR3 comprises 12 residues. CDR1 and CDR2 (germline): MNHNY, SVGAGI (reference sequence). The CDR3 here is CASNELGETQYF. The CDR3 DNA is TGTGCCAGCAACGAGCTAGGGGAGACCCAGTACTTC.

This clone has more than one count but fewer than ten. The chain couples TRBV4-2 to TRBJ2-7, with no clear D. The CDR3 has 16 amino acids. V lost 0 bases, J lost 1 base, and 13 bases lay in between. Germline V CDR1 and CDR2: LGHNA, YNFKEQ. The DNA for the CDR3 is TGTGCCAGCAGCCAAGATCCAGAACCCCAGTCCTACGAGCAGTACTTC. This codes for CASSQDPEPQSYEQYF.

V usage is TRBV18 and J usage is TRBJ2-7, with TRBD1 as a possible D gene (6 bases). The CDR3 has 15 amino acids. The V end was cut by 6 bases, the J end by 0 bases, with 15 bases between. Germline assignment: CDR1 KGHSH and CDR2 LQKENI. Here the CDR3 DNA reads TGTGCCAGCTCGCCGCTTGGACAGCTCTCCTACGAGCAGTACTTC. As protein: CASSPLGQLSYEQYF. Drawing the rest from reference TRBV18 and TRBJ2-7, the complete variable domain is NAGVMQNPRHLVRRRGQEARLRCSPMKGHSHVYWYRQLPEEGLKFMVYLQKENIIDESGMPKERFSAEFPKEGPSILRIQQVVRGDSAAYFCASSPLGQLSYEQYFGPGTRLTVT.

The sample holds a few counts of this clone. In nucleotides, the CDR3 is TGTGCCAGCAGCCACACCGGGACTCTAAATTCACCCCTCCACTTT. This gives the protein CASSHTGTLNSPLHF. The rearrangement links TRBV16 to TRBJ1-6; D perhaps matches TRBD1 (5 bases). There are 15 residues in the CDR3. V lost 3 bases to trimming and J lost 7 bases, with 13 bases between them. Per the germline V gene, CDR1 is KGHSY and CDR2 is FQNENV. The full variable domain, completed using reference TRBV16 and TRBJ1-6, is GEEVAQTPKHLVRGEGQKAKLYCAPIKGHSYVFWYQQVLKNEFKFLISFQNENVFDETGMPKERFSAKCLPNSPCSLEIQATKLEDSAVYFCASSHTGTLNSPLHFGNGTRLTVT.

This clone was counted between two and nine times. The CDR3 DNA is TGTGCCAGCAGTGAATCCTGGACAGGGCTCACAGATACGCAGTATTTT. Its translation is CASSESWTGLTDTQYF. The rearrangement uses TRBV25-1 and TRBJ2-3; 8 bases map to TRBD1. Germline values: CDR1 MGHDK, CDR2 SYGVNS. This CDR3 contains 16 residues. J was trimmed by 2 bases and V by 1 base; bases with no gene match: 5.

V is TRBV6-5 and J is TRBJ2-7; D perhaps matches TRBD2 (6 bases). The germline CDR1 and CDR2 sequences are MNHEY and SVGAGI. The CDR3 spans 13 residues. Deletions cut 8 bases from V and 5 bases from J, with 16 bases between. The CDR3 loop reads CASPRAGPDEQYF. The CDR3 DNA sequence: TGTGCCAGCCCGCGCGCGGGACCAGACGAGCAGTACTTC.

This clone was recorded only once. The V gene is TRBV15, the J gene TRBJ2-7; 7 bases match TRBD2. This CDR3 has 14 amino acids. In germline, CDR1 is LNHNV, CDR2 YYDKDF (reference sequence). The J segment lost 1 base and the V segment lost 3 bases, leaving 3 bases of the junction unmatched. Written as DNA, the CDR3 is TGTGCCACCAGCAGGACTAGCACATCCTACGAGCAGTACTTC. Its protein is CATSRTSTSYEQYF.

This clone was detected only once. A read error may produce the germline difference seen at one junction end. This CDR3 is also generated by other DNA sequences in the sample. The chain employs TRBV25-1 and TRBJ2-2; tentatively, D is TRBD2 (5 bases). This CDR3 comprises 14 residues. The germline V gene has CDR1 MGHDK and CDR2 SYGVNS. The CDR3 DNA reads as TGTGCCAGCAGTGAATCGGGTTCAGGAAGGGAGTTGTTTTTT. Protein sequence: CASSESGSGRELFF.

J is TRBJ1-1 and V is TRBV16, with 7 bases identical to TRBD1. The germline CDR1 and CDR2 sequences are KGHSY and FQNENV. V lost 2 bases to trimming and J lost 8 bases; unmatched junction nucleotides: 2. CDR3 length: 12 residues. The CDR3 nucleotides read TGTGCCAGCAGCCAAACAGGGGACGAAGCTTTCTTT. Its translation is CASSQTGDEAFF. Looking up the rest from reference TRBV16 and TRBJ1-1 gives the full variable domain: GEEVAQTPKHLVRGEGQKAKLYCAPIKGHSYVFWYQQVLKNEFKFLISFQNENVFDETGMPKERFSAKCLPNSPCSLEIQATKLEDSAVYFCASSQTGDEAFFGQGTRLTVV.

The chain has TRBV2 and TRBJ1-2, with D unresolved. CDR3 length: 13 residues. CDR1 SNHLY and CDR2 FYNNEI come from the germline V gene. Trimming took 5 bases from V and 7 from J, leaving 14 bases between them. CDR3 DNA sequence: TGTGCCAGCAGTCTAGGGCCCCCTAGTGGCTACACCTTC. The encoded protein is CASSLGPPSGYTF.

This rearrangement joins TRBV4-1 to TRBJ2-1; 16 positions agree with TRBD2. The CDR3 consists of 17 residues. The germline gives CDR1 MGHRA, CDR2 YSYEKL. After removal of 3 bases from V and 7 bases from J, the junction contained 6 bases not matched to a gene. In DNA form, the CDR3 reads TGCGCCAGCAGCCACACCGGGACTAGCGGGAGGGTGAATGAGCAGTTCTTC. It encodes CASSHTGTSGRVNEQFF.

The chain links TRBV29-1 to TRBJ1-1, with D unclear. The CDR3 totals 14 residues. V was shortened by 3 bases and J by 0 bases, with 11 bases between the two germline ends. CDR1 is SQVTM and CDR2 is ANQGSEA in the germline V gene. The CDR3 here is CSVERWALNTEAFF. The CDR3 DNA sequence: TGCAGCGTTGAGCGGTGGGCTTTGAACACTGAAGCTTTCTTT.

The gene calls are TRBV6-5 and TRBJ2-7; 12 bases agree with TRBD2. In germline, CDR1 is MNHEY, CDR2 SVGAGI. The CDR3 is 14 residues long. With V trimmed by 5 bases and J by 7 bases, 6 bases remained unmatched. CDR3 bases: TGTGCCAGCAGTCGACTAGCGGGAGTGGGGGAGCAGTACTTC. Translated, it gives CASSRLAGVGEQYF.

Only a few counts were recorded for this clone. V gene TRBV6-6 combines with J gene TRBJ1-1; D unresolved. There are 12 residues in the CDR3. V was pared by 10 bases and J by 5 bases, with 14 bases between. Germline values: CDR1 MNHNY, CDR2 SVGAGI (reference sequence). CDR3 nucleotides: TGTGCCATCATGGGTTGGAGGACTGAAGCTTTCTTT. Protein: CAIMGWRTEAFF.

The rearrangement uses TRBV2 and TRBJ2-7; the D is unclear. CDR1 is SNHLY and CDR2 is FYNNEI in the germline V gene. This CDR3 is 12 amino acids long. The V gene lost 6 bases and the J gene lost 6 bases, with 12 bases spanning the gap. The CDR3 spells CASSGQSSEQYF. In nucleotides, the CDR3 is TGTGCCAGCAGCGGCCAAAGCTCCGAGCAGTACTTC.